Listed below are T cell receptor beta chains from one sample, sequenced in a study of T cell responses to AZD1222 COVID-19 vaccine. The repertoire was sequenced with immunoSEQ multiplex PCR; TCRdb's copy has only in-frame clones and lacks some. The table lists 130,000 or so clones, 94% of them singletons. Source: peripheral blood, taken on day 0 of AZD1222 vaccination. These receptors originate from an adult in good health. The CDR3 runs from the conserved cysteine through the conserved F or W. D genes are given only for firm matches.

TRBV11-2,NA,TRBJ2-7,TGTGCCAGCAGCGTTTGGCGGGATCGTCTCGAGCAGTACTTC,CASSVWRDRLEQYF
TRBV3-1/TRBV3-2,NA,TRBJ1-1,TGTGCCAGCTGCCCCACAGGGAACACTGAAGCTTTCTTT,CASCPTGNTEAFF
TRBV7-6,NA,TRBJ1-3,TGTGCCAGCAGCTTAAGTGGTGCGGCCTCTAGCTCTGGAAACACCATATATTTT,CASSLSGAASSSGNTIYF
TRBV18,NA,TRBJ1-1,TGTGCCAGCTCACCGGTGGACCTCGGGTACACTGAAGCTTTCTTT,CASSPVDLGYTEAFF
TRBV2,TRBD2,TRBJ2-4,TGTGCCACTGGACTAGGACCTAGTTACATTCAGTACTTC,CATGLGPSYIQYF
TRBV6-5,TRBD1,TRBJ1-2,TGTGCCAGCGGAGACAGGGGTTATTCAGACTATGGCTACACCTTC,CASGDRGYSDYGYTF
TRBV5-6,NA,TRBJ2-3,TGTGCCAGCAGCTTGGGGTTGCACGGGAGTCGGACAGATACGCAGTATTTT,CASSLGLHGSRTDTQYF
TRBV6-5,NA,TRBJ1-2,TGTGCCAGCAGTTACTCGGGCGGACACTATGGCTACACCTTC,CASSYSGGHYGYTF
TRBV10-3,TRBD2,TRBJ2-5,TGTGCCATCAGTGAACGCGGGGGACAAGAGACCCAGTACTTC,CAISERGGQETQYF
TRBV7-6,TRBD2,TRBJ2-2,TGTGCCAGCAGCTTAAGACTAGCGGGATATGAAGGGGAGCTGTTTTTT,CASSLRLAGYEGELFF
TRBV6-6,TRBD1,TRBJ1-2,TGTGCCAGCAGTCCCCGGACAGGGGGTACATCTAACTATGGCTACACCTTC,CASSPRTGGTSNYGYTF
TRBV7-8,TRBD1,TRBJ2-7,TGTGCCAGCAGCCAAGGACAGGGGGCTTACGAGCAGTACTTC,CASSQGQGAYEQYF
TRBV4-2,TRBD1,TRBJ1-2,TGTGCCAGCAGCCAACCCGGGACAGGGGACGATGGCCACACCTTC,CASSQPGTGDDGHTF
TRBV28,NA,TRBJ1-5,TGTGCCAGCAGTTTCGGGAGGGCCGGAATATATAGCAATCAGCCCCAGCATTTT,CASSFGRAGIYSNQPQHF
TRBV23-1,TRBD2,TRBJ2-1,TGCGCCATACGAGGGGATCGGCGGGAGGGTAATGAGCAGTTCTTC,CAIRGDRREGNEQFF